The clone carrying this TCR beta chain has a count of ten or more. Its antigen is currently unknown. These data belong to a study of T-cell reconstitution after alpha-beta-depleted transplantation in children. Study-wide findings and caveats: After transplant, at about two months, alpha-beta T cells were reportedly derived from several hundred expanded graft clones.

Trimming pared 4 bases from V and 2 bases from J, leaving 15 bases between. CDR3 length equals 15 residues. Germline V lookup: CDR1 SGHNT, CDR2 YENEEA. Library preparation (for TCRbeta) was performed with unique molecular identifiers. Via MiXCR, TCRdb re-called the PCR reads, giving one row per CDR3 protein. Of under 750,000 distinct CDR3 sequences listed, about 21% were seen once; the top ten hold about 14%. The sequence was obtained from a boy in the first two years of life who had a stem cell transplant for acute myeloid leukemia, so the T cells may come from the graft donor. Source: PBMCs, mostly from graft donor cells, taken 360 days after TCRalphabeta/CD19-depleted stem cell transplant. This chain connects TRBV11-3 to TRBJ2-7; D is uncertain. The CDR3, as DNA: TGTGCCAGCAGCTCCACGGCCGTCATAACCTACGAGCAGTACTTC. Protein product: CASSSTAVITYEQYF. The whole variable domain, filled in from reference TRBV11-3 and TRBJ2-7, reads EAGVVQSPRYKIIEKKQPVAFWCNPISGHNTLYWYLQNLGQGPELLIRYENEEAVDDSQLPKDRFSAERLKGVDSTLKIQPAELGDSAVYLCASSSTAVITYEQYFGPGTRLTVT.